This T cell receptor beta chain comes out of a study of T cells in Graves' hyperthyroidism and ophthalmopathy. General study points: Ophthalmopathy could be told apart from stable hyperthyroidism with a 13 V-J model.

Amplification of TCR beta CDR3 regions used RNA as the template. HTBI primers were employed in a first-round RT-PCR of the TCR CDR3. TCRdb re-analysed the multiplex PCR reads in MiXCR, keeping a single row per CDR3 protein. The table has approximately 610,000 distinct CDR3 sequences, roughly 15% seen once. Trimming removed 6 bases from V and 0 bases from J, with 9 bases in between. In germline, CDR1 is SQVTM, CDR2 ANQGSEA. The CDR3 runs 12 residues. This clonotype was counted ten times or more. Its antigen is not known. PBMCs came from 8.5 to 10 ml fresh peripheral blood. V gene TRBV29-1 combines with J gene TRBJ2-7; no clear D gene. This TCR came from a woman aged 40-49 years with Graves' ophthalmopathy. Sequenced input: blood. The CDR3 protein is CSVLTPSYEQYF. The CDR3 region has the DNA TGCAGCGTCCTGACACCCTCCTACGAGCAGTACTTC.